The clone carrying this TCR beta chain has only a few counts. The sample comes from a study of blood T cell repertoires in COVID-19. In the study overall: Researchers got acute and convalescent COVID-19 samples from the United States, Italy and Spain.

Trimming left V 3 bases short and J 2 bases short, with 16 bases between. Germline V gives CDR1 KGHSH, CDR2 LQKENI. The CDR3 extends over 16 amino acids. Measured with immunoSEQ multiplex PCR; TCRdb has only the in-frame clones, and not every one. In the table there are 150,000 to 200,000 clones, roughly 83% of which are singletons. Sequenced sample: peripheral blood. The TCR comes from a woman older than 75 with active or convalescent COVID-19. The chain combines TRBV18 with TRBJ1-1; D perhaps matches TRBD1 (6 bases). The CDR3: CASSPPAGGRNTEAFF. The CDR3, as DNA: TGTGCCAGCTCACCCCCTGCGGGGGGCCGCAACACTGAAGCTTTCTTT.